This TCR beta chain was documented in a study of shared T cell receptors in the human thymus. Some clones are missing from TCRdb's copy, which holds only in-frame ones; the method was immunoSEQ multiplex PCR. The sample shows 600,000 or so clones, around 87% of them seen only once. This clone was recorded a few times. The same data also went into a second study, on human thymus T cells. This second study says: There appeared to be biased usage of V and J genes in thymic and blood repertoires.

The sequence came from a boy younger than two with a congenital heart defect. The sample consisted of thymocytes.

The CDR3 region is CASSLLNSRVPGNTIYF. The CDR3 bases are TGTGCCAGCAGTTTATTGAATTCTCGGGTTCCTGGAAACACCATATATTTT. This sequence joins TRBV28 and TRBJ1-3; D is uncertain. The CDR3 spans 17 residues. Germline-derived CDR1 and CDR2 are MDHEN and SYDVKM. Trimming took off 1 base at V and 2 bases at J, with 15 bases between the two ends.